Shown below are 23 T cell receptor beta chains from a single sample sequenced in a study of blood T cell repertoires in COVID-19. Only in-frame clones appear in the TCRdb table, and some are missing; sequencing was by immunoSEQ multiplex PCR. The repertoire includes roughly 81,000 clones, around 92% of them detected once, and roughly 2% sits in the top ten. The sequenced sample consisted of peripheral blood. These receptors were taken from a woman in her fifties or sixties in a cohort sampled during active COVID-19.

The CDR3 region is CASSVGTSGRLNNEQFF. As DNA, the CDR3 is TGTGCCAGCAGTGTGGGGACTAGCGGGAGACTTAACAATGAGCAGTTCTTC. J is TRBJ2-1 and V is TRBV2, with 14 bases lining up with TRBD2. Germline trimming cut 4 bases from V and 5 bases from J; bases unmatched to any gene: 7. Germline V CDR1 and CDR2: SNHLY, FYNNEI. The CDR3 covers 17 residues.

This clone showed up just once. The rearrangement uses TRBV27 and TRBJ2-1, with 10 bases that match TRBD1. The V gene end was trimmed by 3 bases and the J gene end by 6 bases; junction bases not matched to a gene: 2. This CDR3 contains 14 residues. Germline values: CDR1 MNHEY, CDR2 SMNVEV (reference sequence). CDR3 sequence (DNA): TGTGCCAGCAGTTTGGGACAGGGGTCCAATGAGCAGTTCTTC. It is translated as CASSLGQGSNEQFF.

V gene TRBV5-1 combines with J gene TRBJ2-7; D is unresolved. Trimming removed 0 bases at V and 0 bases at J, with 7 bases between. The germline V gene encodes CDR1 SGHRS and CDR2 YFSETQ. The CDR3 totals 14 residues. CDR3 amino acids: CASSLASGSYEQYF. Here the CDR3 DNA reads TGCGCCAGCAGCTTGGCCTCGGGCTCCTACGAGCAGTACTTC.

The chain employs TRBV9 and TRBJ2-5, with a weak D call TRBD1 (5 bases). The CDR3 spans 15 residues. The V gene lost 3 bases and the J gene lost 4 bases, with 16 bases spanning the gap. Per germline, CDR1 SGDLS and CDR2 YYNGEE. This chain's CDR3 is CASSATQGRGETQYF. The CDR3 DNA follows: TGTGCCAGCAGCGCAACCCAGGGAAGAGGAGAGACCCAGTACTTC.

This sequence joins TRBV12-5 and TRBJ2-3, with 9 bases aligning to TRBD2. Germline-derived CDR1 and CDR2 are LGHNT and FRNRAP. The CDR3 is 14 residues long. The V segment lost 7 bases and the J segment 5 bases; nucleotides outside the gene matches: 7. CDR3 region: CASAMGLAGDTQYF. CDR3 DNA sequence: TGTGCTAGTGCCATGGGACTAGCCGGAGATACGCAGTATTTT.

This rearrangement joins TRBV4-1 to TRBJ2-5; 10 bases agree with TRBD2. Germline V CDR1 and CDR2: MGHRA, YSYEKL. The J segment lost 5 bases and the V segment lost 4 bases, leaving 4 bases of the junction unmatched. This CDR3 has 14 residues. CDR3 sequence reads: CASSPLAGEETQYF. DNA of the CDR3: TGCGCCAGCAGCCCCCTAGCGGGGGAGGAGACCCAGTACTTC.

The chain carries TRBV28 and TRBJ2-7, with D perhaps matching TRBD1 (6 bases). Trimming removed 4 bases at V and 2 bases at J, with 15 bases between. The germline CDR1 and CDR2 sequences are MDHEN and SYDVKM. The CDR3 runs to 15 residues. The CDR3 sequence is CASSSLTGITYEQYF. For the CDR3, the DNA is TGTGCCAGCAGTTCCCTGACAGGAATAACCTACGAGCAGTACTTC.

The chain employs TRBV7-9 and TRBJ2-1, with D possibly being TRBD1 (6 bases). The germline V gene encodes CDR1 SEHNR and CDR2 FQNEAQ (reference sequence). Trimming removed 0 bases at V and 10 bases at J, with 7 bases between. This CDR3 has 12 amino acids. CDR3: CASSLAGAEQFF. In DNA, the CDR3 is TGTGCCAGCAGCTTAGCGGGGGCGGAGCAGTTCTTC. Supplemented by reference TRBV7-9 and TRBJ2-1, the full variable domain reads DTGVSQNPRHKITKRGQNVTFRCDPISEHNRLYWYRQTLGQGPEFLTYFQNEAQLEKSRLLSDRFSAERPKGSFSTLEIQRTEQGDSAMYLCASSLAGAEQFFGPGTRLTVL.

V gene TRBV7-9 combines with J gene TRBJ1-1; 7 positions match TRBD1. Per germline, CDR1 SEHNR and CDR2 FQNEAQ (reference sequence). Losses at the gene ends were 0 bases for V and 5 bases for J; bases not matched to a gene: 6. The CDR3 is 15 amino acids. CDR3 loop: CASSLAGSGGTEAFF. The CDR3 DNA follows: TGTGCCAGCAGCTTAGCGGGGTCAGGGGGAACTGAAGCTTTCTTT.

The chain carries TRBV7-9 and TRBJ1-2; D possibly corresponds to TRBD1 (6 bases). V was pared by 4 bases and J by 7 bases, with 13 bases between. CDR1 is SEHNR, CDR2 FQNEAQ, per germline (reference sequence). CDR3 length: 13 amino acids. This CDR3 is CASSSAGVGGYTF. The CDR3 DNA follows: TGTGCCAGCAGCTCAGCAGGGGTGGGTGGCTACACCTTC. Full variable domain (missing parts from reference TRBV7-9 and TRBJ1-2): DTGVSQNPRHKITKRGQNVTFRCDPISEHNRLYWYRQTLGQGPEFLTYFQNEAQLEKSRLLSDRFSAERPKGSFSTLEIQRTEQGDSAMYLCASSSAGVGGYTFGSGTRLTVV.

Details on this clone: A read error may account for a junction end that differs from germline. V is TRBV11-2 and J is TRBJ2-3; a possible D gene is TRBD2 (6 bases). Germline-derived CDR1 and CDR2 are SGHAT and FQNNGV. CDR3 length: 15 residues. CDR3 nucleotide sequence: TGTGCCAGCAGCGCTTCGGGGGACTTCACATATACGCAGTATTTT. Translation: CASSASGDFTYTQYF.

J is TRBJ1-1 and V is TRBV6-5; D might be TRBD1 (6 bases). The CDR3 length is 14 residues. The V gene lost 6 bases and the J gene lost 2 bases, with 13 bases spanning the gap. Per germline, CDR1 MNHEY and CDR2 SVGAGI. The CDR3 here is CASRQQGINTEAFF. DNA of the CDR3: TGTGCCAGCAGACAACAGGGAATAAACACTGAAGCTTTCTTT.

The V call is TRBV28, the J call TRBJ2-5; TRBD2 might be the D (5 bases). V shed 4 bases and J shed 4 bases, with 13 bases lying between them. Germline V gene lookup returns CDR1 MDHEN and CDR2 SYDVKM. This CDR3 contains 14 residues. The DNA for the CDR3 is TGTGCCAGCAGTTCCAACCGGGAAGGAGAGACCCAGTACTTC. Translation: CASSSNREGETQYF.

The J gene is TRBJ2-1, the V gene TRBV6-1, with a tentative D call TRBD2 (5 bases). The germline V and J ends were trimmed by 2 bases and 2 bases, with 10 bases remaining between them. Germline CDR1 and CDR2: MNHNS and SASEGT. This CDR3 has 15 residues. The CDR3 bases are TGTGCCAGCAGTGAATTTGCGGGTACCTACAATGAGCAGTTCTTC. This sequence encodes CASSEFAGTYNEQFF.

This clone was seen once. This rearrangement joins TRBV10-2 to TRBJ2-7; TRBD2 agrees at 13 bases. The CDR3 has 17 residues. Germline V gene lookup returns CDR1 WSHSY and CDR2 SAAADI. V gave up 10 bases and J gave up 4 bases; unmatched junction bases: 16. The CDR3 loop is CATWTSGSKYPSYEQYF. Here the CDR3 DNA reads TGCGCCACCTGGACTAGCGGGAGTAAGTACCCCTCGTACGAGCAGTACTTC.

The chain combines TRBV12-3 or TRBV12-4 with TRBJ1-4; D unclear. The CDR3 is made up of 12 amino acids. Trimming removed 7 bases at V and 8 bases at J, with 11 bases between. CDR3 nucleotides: TGTGCCAGCACAGGCCCGGGGGAAAAACTGTTTTTT. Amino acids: CASTGPGEKLFF.

CDR3 sequence (DNA): TGTGCCAGCTCACCTAGTGGTGATGAGCAGTTCTTC. This encodes CASSPSGDEQFF. This rearrangement joins TRBV6-4 to TRBJ2-1; the D is unclear. This CDR3 is 12 amino acids long. Trimming shortened V by 8 bases and J by 8 bases, and 13 bases separated the two germline ends. CDR1 MRHNA and CDR2 SNTAGT come from the germline V gene.

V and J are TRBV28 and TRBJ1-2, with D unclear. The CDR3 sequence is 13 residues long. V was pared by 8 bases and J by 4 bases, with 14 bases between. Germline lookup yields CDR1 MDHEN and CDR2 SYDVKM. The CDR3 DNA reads TGTGCCAGCTGGAAGGAGGACGGCTATGGCTACACCTTC. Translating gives CASWKEDGYGYTF.

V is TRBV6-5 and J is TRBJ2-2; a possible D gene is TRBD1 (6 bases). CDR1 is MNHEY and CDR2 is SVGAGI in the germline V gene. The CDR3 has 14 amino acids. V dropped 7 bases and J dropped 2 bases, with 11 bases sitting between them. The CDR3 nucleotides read TGTGCCAGCAACCCCGGGACAAACACCGGGGAGCTGTTTTTT. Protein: CASNPGTNTGELFF.

The CDR3 loop is CASSPAVSRPHTQYF. The CDR3 DNA is TGCGCCAGCAGCCCGGCGGTTTCGAGACCACATACGCAGTATTTT. This chain connects TRBV4-1 to TRBJ2-3; no firm D call. Germline V gives CDR1 MGHRA, CDR2 YSYEKL. Trimming cost V 4 bases and J 7 bases, with 18 bases left between them. This CDR3 has 15 residues.

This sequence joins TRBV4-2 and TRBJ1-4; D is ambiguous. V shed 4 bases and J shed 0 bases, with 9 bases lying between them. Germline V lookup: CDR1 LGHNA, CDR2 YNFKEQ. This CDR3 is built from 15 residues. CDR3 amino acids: CASSRGQATNEKLFF. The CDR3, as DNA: TGTGCCAGCAGCCGAGGGCAGGCAACTAATGAAAAACTGTTTTTT.

The CDR3 loop reads CASSLGTQGIGGYTF. In nucleotides, the CDR3 is TGTGCCAGCAGCTTGGGTACACAGGGGATTGGTGGCTACACCTTC. The rearrangement links TRBV5-6 to TRBJ1-2; 7 bases fit TRBD1. The CDR3 extends over 15 amino acids. The V gene end was trimmed by 0 bases and the J gene end by 7 bases; junction bases not matched to a gene: 9. Germline lookup yields CDR1 SGHDT and CDR2 YYEEEE. The whole variable domain, filled in from reference TRBV5-6 and TRBJ1-2, reads DAGVTQSPTHLIKTRGQQVTLRCSPKSGHDTVSWYQQALGQGPQFIFQYYEEEERQRGNFPDRFSGHQFPNYSSELNVNALLLGDSALYLCASSLGTQGIGGYTFGSGTRLTVV.

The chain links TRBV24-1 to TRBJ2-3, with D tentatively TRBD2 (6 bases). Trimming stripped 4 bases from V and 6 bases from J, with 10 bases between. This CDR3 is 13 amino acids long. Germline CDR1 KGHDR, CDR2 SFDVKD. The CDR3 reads CATSEAGRDTQYF. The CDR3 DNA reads TGTGCCACCAGTGAGGCTGGGAGGGATACGCAGTATTTT.